Below, one TCR beta chain is given with its context. Antigen specificity is unknown. These data come from a study of cytomegalovirus exposure and HLA in healthy donors. Study overall: The approximately 130 validation repertoires matched the roughly 670 first-cohort repertoires in platform, a later analysis reported. Study observations and caveats: Cytomegalovirus association was assigned to over 150 TCR beta chains. Rarity marked most TCR sequences, yet some public TCRs occurred in many donors. Cytomegalovirus status, reportedly, was diagnosed with high specificity and sensitivity by the classifier.

Germline CDR1 SGHRS, CDR2 YFSETQ. The CDR3 is 14 amino acids. V was pared by 0 bases and J by 7 bases, with 6 bases of the junction left unmatched. Here immunoSEQ multiplex PCR was the method, and the copy in TCRdb shows in-frame clones only, minus some. Of around 150,000 clones listed, roughly four fifths are singletons. The sample consisted of PBMCs. The clonotype comes from a man aged 25-45 years in good health and CMV-seropositive. The chain combines TRBV5-1 with TRBJ2-7; 8 bases align to TRBD1. The CDR3 protein is CASSLGQGAREQYF. DNA for the CDR3: TGCGCCAGCAGCTTGGGGCAGGGGGCGAGGGAGCAGTACTTC.